This paragraph covers one TCR beta chain sequence. Its antigen is still unknown. The assay was immunoSEQ multiplex PCR, and TCRdb's table has in-frame clones only and misses some. The top ten hold 5.2% of the sample, which has about 4,400 clones, 21% seen once. This sample is part of a study of T cells in localized non-small cell lung cancer. Overall study results and limits: Overall survival was longer when the density of T cells in the blood was higher. Median detection of top 100 tumor clones in adjacent lung was 57 clones. Of the tissues analyzed, uninvolved adjacent lung showed maximal T cell clonality, greater than tumor.

This CDR3 contains 15 residues. CDR1 and CDR2 (germline): MGHDK, SYGVNS. V lost 8 bases, J lost 7 bases, and 23 bases lay in between. The clonotype was recovered from a female donor of 60 years or more with stage I lung adenocarcinoma. The chain has TRBV25-1 and TRBJ1-1; D uncertain. The material was lung tumor tissue, obtained before any cancer treatment. CDR3 sequence: CASASPPGPSIEAFF. The CDR3 DNA follows: TGTGCCAGCGCCTCCCCCCCAGGCCCCAGCATTGAAGCTTTCTTT.